These 30 T cell receptor beta chains were sequenced from one sample in a study of T cell responses to AZD1222 COVID-19 vaccine. Profiled with immunoSEQ multiplex PCR; TCRdb holds only in-frame clones, not every one. This sample has about 180,000 clones; approximately 94% occur once, and the top ten carry 1.6%. This material consisted of peripheral blood, taken 28 days after the second AZD1222 dose. All receptors come from an adult who received the AZD1222 COVID-19 vaccine.

CDR3 sequence: CASSYSRQGTDTQYF. The CDR3 bases are TGTGCCAGCAGTTACTCGAGGCAAGGCACAGATACGCAGTATTTT. This sequence joins TRBV6-5 and TRBJ2-3; D gene unclear. The CDR3 has 15 residues. Trimming shortened V by 0 bases and J by 1 base, and 8 bases separated the two germline ends. Looked up from germline, CDR1 is MNHEY and CDR2 is SVGAGI.

The V call is TRBV6-5, the J call TRBJ1-2; D unresolved. V was cut by 0 bases and J by 4 bases, with 15 bases left in between. This CDR3 region has 16 residues. Germline CDR1 reads MNHEY; CDR2 reads SVGAGI. The CDR3 nucleotides are TGTGCCAGCAGTTACTCCTCGGGAGTCCGGTCCTATGGCTACACCTTC. This gives the protein CASSYSSGVRSYGYTF.

The CDR3 protein is CASSQDFLADGPGETQYF. The CDR3 bases are TGTGCCAGCAGCCAAGATTTCCTAGCGGACGGCCCTGGAGAGACCCAGTACTTC. This sequence joins TRBV4-2 and TRBJ2-5, with 7 bases identical to TRBD2. The junction had 14 bases not matched to a gene; V was cut back by 0 bases and J by 4 bases. The CDR3 totals 18 residues. Germline assignment: CDR1 LGHNA and CDR2 YNFKEQ.

The J gene is TRBJ1-2, the V gene TRBV19, with 9 positions matching TRBD1. J gave up 4 bases and V 3 bases, and 6 bases lay outside the gene matches. The CDR3 consists of 15 residues. Germline values: CDR1 LNHDA, CDR2 SQIVND (reference sequence). CDR3 protein: CASSIAGTGIYGYTF. The DNA of the CDR3 is TGTGCCAGTAGTATCGCGGGGACAGGGATCTATGGCTACACCTTC.

The chain joins TRBV5-4 to TRBJ2-7; D unclear. Germline assignment: CDR1 SGHNT and CDR2 YYREEE (reference sequence). The V end was cut by 4 bases, the J end by 4 bases, with 15 bases between. CDR3 length equals 14 residues. The CDR3 loop reads CASSAKGSFYEQYF. CDR3 coding DNA: TGTGCCAGCAGCGCCAAGGGTAGTTTTTACGAGCAGTACTTC.

This chain uses TRBV21-1 with TRBJ2-4; the table's D call, TRBD2, has no DNA check behind it. TRBV21-1 is a documented pseudogene. The CDR3 has 15 amino acids. For the CDR3, the DNA is TGTGCCAGCAGCAAAGATGGGGGGGCGCGGGGCATTCAGTACTTC. Its protein is CASSKDGGARGIQYF.

The V gene is TRBV18, the J gene TRBJ1-3; TRBD1 is a possible D gene (5 bases). From germline, CDR1 is KGHSH and CDR2 LQKENI. V lost 4 bases and J 0 bases, leaving 7 bases between the germline ends. This CDR3 contains 14 residues. CDR3: CASSLRDSGNTIYF. DNA for the CDR3: TGTGCCAGCTCACTCAGGGACTCTGGAAACACCATATATTTT.

The chain is built from TRBV6-1 and TRBJ1-1; D remains unclear. CDR1 MNHNS and CDR2 SASEGT come from the germline V gene. V was shortened by 2 bases and J by 2 bases, with 12 bases between the two germline ends. The CDR3 extends over 15 amino acids. The DNA of the CDR3 is TGTGCCAGCAGTGAAAGGTGGCTGCTAAACACTGAAGCTTTCTTT. Translated, it gives CASSERWLLNTEAFF.

The rearrangement links TRBV7-3 to TRBJ2-7, with D maybe TRBD2 (7 bases). The CDR3 consists of 15 residues. Trimming pared 5 bases from V and 1 base from J, leaving 15 bases between. Germline loops: CDR1 SGHTA, CDR2 FQGTGA. The chain's CDR3 is CASSPQGGRSYEQYF. CDR3 bases: TGTGCCAGCAGCCCACAGGGAGGGAGATCCTACGAGCAGTACTTC.

The V and J genes are TRBV6-4 and TRBJ1-1; no clear D gene. CDR1 and CDR2 (germline): MRHNA, SNTAGT. V gave up 2 bases and J gave up 4 bases, with 14 bases separating them. The CDR3 covers 15 residues. This CDR3 is CASSDRAGEGTEAFF. DNA for the CDR3: TGTGCCAGCAGTGACAGGGCCGGGGAGGGCACTGAAGCTTTCTTT.

The chain recombines TRBV27 with TRBJ2-7, with D hard to call. The germline V gene has CDR1 MNHEY and CDR2 SMNVEV (reference sequence). The CDR3 runs to 15 residues. V gave up 4 bases and J gave up 0 bases, with 13 bases separating them. The CDR3 loop reads CASSSSTLGSYEQYF. The CDR3 DNA follows: TGTGCCAGCAGTTCCTCGACACTGGGCTCCTACGAGCAGTACTTC.

V is TRBV6-5 and J is TRBJ1-1; D uncertain. The germline CDR1 and CDR2 sequences are MNHEY and SVGAGI. This CDR3 is 15 amino acids long. V was cut by 5 bases and J by 4 bases, with 17 bases left in between. CDR3 amino acids: CASSKEPTMTTEAFF. The CDR3 nucleotides are TGTGCCAGCAGTAAGGAACCTACTATGACCACTGAAGCTTTCTTT.

The chain uses TRBV4-1 and TRBJ2-5, with D perhaps TRBD1 (5 bases). V lost 1 base to trimming and J lost 4 bases, with 7 bases between them. The germline gives CDR1 MGHRA, CDR2 YSYEKL. The CDR3 is made up of 13 amino acids. The CDR3, as DNA: TGCGCCAGCAGCCAAGGACAGATAGAGACCCAGTACTTC. Translating it yields CASSQGQIETQYF.

The genes are TRBV7-9 and TRBJ1-5; D is ambiguous. CDR1 and CDR2 (germline): SEHNR, FQNEAQ (reference sequence). The CDR3 length is 13 residues. The germline V and J ends were trimmed by 1 base and 5 bases, with 6 bases remaining between them. The CDR3 loop is CASSLGSDQPQHF. The CDR3, as DNA: TGTGCCAGCAGCTTAGGATCGGATCAGCCCCAGCATTTT.

The chain uses TRBV7-2 and TRBJ2-2, with 7 bases aligning to TRBD2. CDR1 SGHTA and CDR2 FQGNSA come from the germline V gene. Trimming removed 2 bases from V and 0 bases from J; junction bases left unmatched: 0. This CDR3 is 15 amino acids long. This chain's CDR3 is CASSLLAANTGELFF. The CDR3 nucleotides read TGTGCCAGCAGCTTACTAGCGGCGAACACCGGGGAGCTGTTTTTT.

This chain joins TRBV19 and TRBJ2-3; TRBD2 matches at 7 bases. The length of the CDR3 is 12 residues. Germline V CDR1 and CDR2: LNHDA, SQIVND (reference sequence). V gave up 11 bases and J gave up 2 bases; unmatched junction bases: 4. CDR3 DNA: TGTGCCGCCGCGGGGGACACAGATACGCAGTATTTT. Protein: CAAAGDTDTQYF.

V and J are TRBV19 and TRBJ1-2; 7 bases match TRBD1. The germline gives CDR1 LNHDA, CDR2 SQIVND (reference sequence). The CDR3 is 14 amino acids. Trimming removed 4 bases from V and 6 bases from J; junction bases left unmatched: 8. CDR3 in amino acids: CASSKGQIWNGYTF. CDR3 bases: TGTGCCAGTAGTAAGGGACAGATTTGGAATGGCTACACCTTC. Full variable domain (remainder filled in from reference TRBV19 and TRBJ1-2): DGGITQSPKYLFRKEGQNVTLSCEQNLNHDAMYWYRQDPGQGLRLIYYSQIVNDFQKGDIAEGYSVSREKKESFPLTVTSAQKNPTAFYLCASSKGQIWNGYTFGSGTRLTVV.

The CDR3 DNA follows: TGCGCCAGCAGCCAAGATGTTTGGGGGTTCATAGAAGCTTTCTTT. Protein product: CASSQDVWGFIEAFF. V is TRBV4-3 and J is TRBJ1-1, with D possibly matching TRBD1 (5 bases). Germline lookup yields CDR1 LGHNA and CDR2 YSLEER. This CDR3 region has 15 residues. The ends were cut back, 0 bases at V and 8 bases at J, with 16 bases in the middle.

The V gene is TRBV5-1, the J gene TRBJ2-1; D is tentatively TRBD1 or TRBD2 (5 bases each). Germline values: CDR1 SGHRS, CDR2 YFSETQ. With 3 bases removed from V and 7 bases from J, the gap between germline ends came to 11 bases. The CDR3 has 13 amino acids. Here the CDR3 reads CASSSIGTNEQFF. The CDR3 coding sequence is TGCGCCAGCAGCTCGATTGGGACGAATGAGCAGTTCTTC.

This clone was detected only once. The chain recombines TRBV28 with TRBJ1-1; TRBD1 agrees at 7 bases. J gave up 5 bases and V 2 bases, and 5 bases lay outside the gene matches. CDR1 and CDR2 (germline): MDHEN, SYDVKM. The CDR3 length is 14 residues. DNA of the CDR3: TGTGCCAGCAGTTTAATCGGGACAGCTACTGAAGCTTTCTTT. Protein: CASSLIGTATEAFF. Supplemented by reference TRBV28 and TRBJ1-1, the full variable domain reads DVKVTQSSRYLVKRTGEKVFLECVQDMDHENMFWYRQDPGLGLRLIYFSYDVKMKEKGDIPEGYSVSREKKERFSLILESASTNQTSMYLCASSLIGTATEAFFGQGTRLTVV.

The rearrangement joins TRBV6-4 to TRBJ2-2; the D gene is possibly TRBD1 (7 bases). The V gene lost 5 bases and the J gene lost 4 bases, with 14 bases spanning the gap. This CDR3 contains 15 residues. CDR1 and CDR2 (germline): MRHNA, SNTAGT. The CDR3 sequence is CASSQGGQTTGELFF. Here the CDR3 DNA reads TGTGCCAGCAGTCAGGGGGGACAGACCACCGGGGAGCTGTTTTTT.

The chain carries TRBV11-2 and TRBJ2-7; D is unclear. The CDR3 covers 16 residues. V was pared by 5 bases and J by 1 base, with 18 bases between. Germline V lookup: CDR1 SGHAT, CDR2 FQNNGV. The DNA for the CDR3 is TGTGCCAGCAGCCCCCTTAGGCGCAGCTCATCCTACGAGCAGTACTTC. Protein product: CASSPLRRSSSYEQYF. Combining the CDR3 with reference TRBV11-2 and TRBJ2-7 gives the whole variable domain EAGVAQSPRYKIIEKRQSVAFWCNPISGHATLYWYQQILGQGPKLLIQFQNNGVVDDSQLPKDRFSAERLKGVDSTLKIQPAKLEDSAVYLCASSPLRRSSSYEQYFGPGTRLTVT.

The CDR3, as DNA: TGTGCCAGCAGTGAAACAGGGGGTTGGAATCAGCCCCAGCATTTT. It specifies CASSETGGWNQPQHF. The rearrangement links TRBV6-1 to TRBJ1-5; 8 bases are a match to TRBD1. This CDR3 spans 15 amino acids. Germline CDR1 is MNHNS and CDR2 is SASEGT. V gave up 2 bases and J gave up 4 bases; unmatched junction bases: 4.

V and J are TRBV29-1 and TRBJ1-6; 8 nucleotides line up with TRBD1. CDR3 length: 15 amino acids. In germline, CDR1 is SQVTM, CDR2 ANQGSEA. V shed 3 bases, J shed 7 bases, and the junction held 8 bases outside the gene matches. CDR3 loop: CSVEVDGTGNSPLHF. CDR3 nucleotides: TGCAGCGTTGAGGTCGATGGGACAGGCAATTCACCCCTCCACTTT. Full variable domain (remainder filled in from reference TRBV29-1 and TRBJ1-6): SAVISQKPSRDICQRGTSLTIQCQVDSQVTMMFWYRQQPGQSLTLIATANQGSEATYESGFVIDKFPISRPNLTFSTLTVSNMSPEDSSIYLCSVEVDGTGNSPLHFGNGTRLTVT.

The genes are TRBV3-1 (or the pseudogene TRBV3-2) and TRBJ1-1, with unresolved D. CDR3 size: 13 residues. Germline-derived CDR1 and CDR2 are LGHDT and YNNKEL (reference sequence). Trimming left V 2 bases short and J 2 bases short, with 6 bases between. The CDR3 region has the DNA TGTGCCAGCAGCCAAATCCATAACACTGAAGCTTTCTTT. This translates into CASSQIHNTEAFF.

V gene TRBV19 combines with J gene TRBJ1-2; D remains unclear. The V gene's germline CDR1 is LNHDA and CDR2 SQIVND (reference sequence). This CDR3 spans 14 amino acids. The germline V and J ends were trimmed by 3 bases and 1 base, with 9 bases remaining between them. This CDR3 reads CASSITGINYGYTF. For the CDR3, the DNA is TGTGCCAGTAGTATTACCGGAATTAACTATGGCTACACCTTC.

Concerning this clone: The same CDR3 can be traced to other DNA sequences in this sample. The chain joins TRBV18 to TRBJ1-2, with D perhaps matching TRBD1 (6 bases). Germline V gene lookup returns CDR1 KGHSH and CDR2 LQKENI. Trimming removed 3 bases from V and 2 bases from J, with 16 bases in between. This CDR3 is built from 16 residues. CDR3 in DNA: TGTGCCAGCTCACCCCAGACAGGACCTTCCAACTATGGCTACACCTTC. It yields the protein CASSPQTGPSNYGYTF.

The chain combines TRBV7-2 with TRBJ2-1, with 9 bases fitting TRBD2. Germline V gene sequence: CDR1 SGHTA, CDR2 FQGNSA. The length of the CDR3 is 15 residues. The V and J ends lost 7 bases and 9 bases, in that order; junction bases with no gene match: 13. CDR3 region: CASTRTGTSNTEQFF. The CDR3 coding sequence is TGTGCCAGCACCCGGACCGGGACTAGCAATACTGAGCAGTTCTTC.

The J gene is TRBJ2-5, the V gene TRBV14, with D unclear. V gave up 0 bases and J gave up 4 bases, with 12 bases separating them. Looked up from germline, CDR1 is SGHDN and CDR2 is FVKESK. The CDR3 covers 15 residues. The CDR3 nucleotides are TGTGCCAGCAGCCAAGATATACCCGAACGAGAGACCCAGTACTTC. Protein: CASSQDIPERETQYF.

This chain links TRBV19 with TRBJ1-2; D is perhaps TRBD1 (6 bases). Germline CDR1 reads LNHDA; CDR2 reads SQIVND (reference sequence). CDR3 size: 15 residues. V was trimmed by 7 bases and J by 4 bases, leaving 19 bases between them. The CDR3: CASTTQGHGGYGYTF. CDR3 in DNA: TGTGCCAGTACCACACAGGGTCACGGCGGCTATGGCTACACCTTC.